The 15 T cell receptor beta chains listed next were all sequenced from one sample in a study of CD8+CD57+ T cells in acquired aplastic anemia (dated by TCRdb to between 2017 and 2018). Expansion of CD8+CD57+ cells had been shown by flow cytometry in the patients chosen for sequencing. Instrument used: Illumina HiSeq 2000. TCR beta VDJ combination and CDR3 sequence profiling used genomic DNA as the template. Starting from the raw public reads, TCRdb applied fastp trimming at Q25, assembled clones with MiXCR and retained in-frame beta chains. Records with the same CDR3 protein are collapsed into one entry carrying the most frequent genes and DNA. Here the sample has 260,000 or so distinct CDR3 sequences; about 80% occur a single time. Approximately 42% of the sample goes to the ten largest clones. What was sequenced was sorted CD4+, CD8+, or CD8+CD57+ T cells (not recorded which) from PBMCs. The receptors shown here come from a human donor with aplastic anemia.

Regarding this clonotype: Since the CDR3 does not end with the conserved phenylalanine or tryptophan, this likely comes from a read error. No DNA is shown, since the ends of the CDR3 on it are uncertain; the CDR3 is the one TCRdb lists. The CDR3 loop reads CASSEAGVGAGITISV. This chain joins TRBV2 and TRBJ1-3; the table gives TRBD1 as D, unverified against the DNA. Germline CDR1 reads SNHLY; CDR2 reads FYNNEI. The CDR3 is 16 amino acids in total, end residues counted.

V usage is TRBV20-1 and J usage is TRBJ2-7; TRBD2 matches 8 bases. Germline trimming cut 3 bases from V and 7 bases from J; bases unmatched to any gene: 14. Germline lookup yields CDR1 DFQATT and CDR2 SNEGSKA (reference sequence). The CDR3 contains 15 residues. CDR3 sequence (DNA): TGCAGTGCTAGTGATTTACTAGCGGCGGGGAATGAGCAGTACTTC. Translation gives CSASDLLAAGNEQYF.

This clonotype occurred once. The chain carries TRBV9 and TRBJ1-5, with D unresolved. V gave up 0 bases and J gave up 15 bases, with 19 bases separating them. CDR1 is SGDLS and CDR2 is YYNGEE in the germline V gene. The CDR3 contains 14 residues. The CDR3 coding sequence is TGTGCCAGCAGCGTAGGTTCCGATACGCAGTATCTGCATTTT. Translated, it gives CASSVGSDTQYLHF.

As for this clonotype: It is likely a read error, because the conserved phenylalanine at the end of the CDR3 is missing. It is unclear where the CDR3 begins or ends on the DNA, so no DNA is shown, and the CDR3 is as TCRdb lists it. V and J are TRBV9 and TRBJ2-5; the table's D call TRBD1 went unverified against the DNA. CDR1 is SGDLS and CDR2 is YYNGEE in the germline V gene. Inclusive of both ends, the CDR3 amounts to 12 amino acids. The CDR3 is CAGQGDGRAEYL.

The chain joins TRBV7-6 to TRBJ1-1, with D perhaps TRBD1 (5 bases). Trimming removed 0 bases at V and 14 bases at J, with 22 bases between. The CDR3 is made up of 15 amino acids. Germline V gene lookup returns CDR1 SGHVS and CDR2 FNYEAQ. The CDR3 DNA follows: TGTGCCAGCAGCTTAGCGCCCCTAGGGGCTAAGACCCAGTTCTTT. Translating it yields CASSLAPLGAKTQFF. Full variable domain (remainder filled in from reference TRBV7-6 and TRBJ1-1): GAGVSQSPRYKVTKRGQDVALRCDPISGHVSLYWYRQALGQGPEFLTYFNYEAQQDKSGLPNDRFSAERPEGSISTLTIQRTEQRDSAMYRCASSLAPLGAKTQFFGQGTRLTVV.

About this clonotype: The CDR3 does not end in the conserved phenylalanine or tryptophan, so this is likely a read error. The limits of the CDR3 on the DNA are not certain, so only TCRdb's listed CDR3 is given. The chain combines TRBV9 with TRBJ2-3; no check of the table's D call, TRBD1, against the DNA was made. The CDR3 is 13 amino acids in total, end residues counted. The germline CDR1 and CDR2 sequences are SGDLS and YYNGEE. The CDR3 spells CASGVGGQSTGTL.

V usage is TRBV2 and J usage is TRBJ2-4; D may be TRBD1 or TRBD2 (5 bases each). Germline values: CDR1 SNHLY, CDR2 FYNNEI. The CDR3 has 12 residues. Trimming removed 8 bases from V and 9 bases from J, with 14 bases in between. The CDR3 DNA sequence: TGTGCCAGCGGGGAAGCTGGGACCATTCAGTACTTC. It yields the protein CASGEAGTIQYF.

The V call is TRBV7-9, the J call TRBJ1-5, with a weak D call TRBD1 (6 bases). Germline lookup yields CDR1 SEHNR and CDR2 FQNEAQ (reference sequence). V lost 5 bases and J 1 base, leaving 15 bases between the germline ends. The CDR3 extends over 16 amino acids. CDR3 bases: TGTGCCAGCAGCCAAGGGGCAGGGGTCAGCAATCAGCCCCAGCATTTT. Its translation is CASSQGAGVSNQPQHF. The variable domain in full, completed from reference TRBV7-9 and TRBJ1-5, reads DTGVSQNPRHKITKRGQNVTFRCDPISEHNRLYWYRQTLGQGPEFLTYFQNEAQLEKSRLLSDRFSAERPKGSFSTLEIQRTEQGDSAMYLCASSQGAGVSNQPQHFGDGTRLSIL.

As regards this clonotype: The conserved final phenylalanine or tryptophan is absent from the CDR3, which likely points to a read error. The limits of the CDR3 on the DNA are not certain, so only TCRdb's listed CDR3 is given. This chain uses TRBV7-3 with TRBJ2-2; the D segment call TRBD1 is taken from the table without a DNA check. Germline CDR1 and CDR2: SGHTA and FQGTGA. Termini included, the CDR3 measures 12 amino acids. Here the CDR3 reads CASSLTKRGHYN.

The gene calls are TRBV7-3 and TRBJ2-3; D unresolved. The CDR3 has 14 residues. Germline assignment: CDR1 SGHTA and CDR2 FQGTGA. V lost 2 bases to trimming and J lost 6 bases, with 12 bases between them. CDR3 sequence (DNA): TGTGCCAGCAGCTTACCGGCAAATCCCGATACGCAGTATTTT. It translates to CASSLPANPDTQYF. Full variable domain (remainder filled in from reference TRBV7-3 and TRBJ2-3): GAGVSQTPSNKVTEKGKYVELRCDPISGHTALYWYRQSLGQGPEFLIYFQGTGAADDSGLPNDRFFAVRPEGSVSTLKIQRTERGDSAVYLCASSLPANPDTQYFGPGTRLTVL.

As to this clonotype: Because the CDR3's place on the DNA is in doubt, the DNA is left out and the CDR3 is given as listed by TCRdb. V is TRBV11-3 and J is TRBJ2-3; the table's TRBD1 call for D was not verified on the DNA. CDR1 and CDR2 from the germline V gene are SGHNT and YENEEA. Termini included, the CDR3 measures 23 amino acids. CDR3 in amino acids: CASSFYICSASRWGRESTDTQYF.

The CDR3 DNA reads TGTGCCAGCAGCTTAGGGGGAAAGAGCACAGATACGCCTTTCTTT. It codes for CASSLGGKSTDTPFF. The rearrangement links TRBV9 to TRBJ1-1; weak D call: TRBD1 (6 bases). Germline assignment: CDR1 SGDLS and CDR2 YYNGEE. The V end was cut by 4 bases, the J end by 12 bases, with 25 bases between. The length of the CDR3 is 15 residues.

The rearrangement joins TRBV2 to TRBJ2-5, with TRBD1 identical over 7 bases. The germline CDR1 and CDR2 sequences are SNHLY and FYNNEI. The CDR3 loop spans 14 amino acids. Unmatched junction bases numbered 6, after V lost 3 bases and J lost 5 bases. CDR3 sequence (DNA): TGTGCCAGCAGTGACCCGGGACAGTGGGAGACCCAGTACTTC. Translating it yields CASSDPGQWETQYF.

CDR3 bases: TGTGCCATCAGTGCCAGGGGTTTGACTGAAGCTTTCTTT. The encoded protein is CAISARGLTEAFF. The gene calls are TRBV10-3 and TRBJ1-1; tentative D call: TRBD1 (6 bases). The CDR3 sequence is 13 residues long. Trimming cost V 4 bases and J 5 bases, with 11 bases left between them. Germline CDR1 and CDR2: ENHRY and SYGVKD.

Of note for this clonotype: The CDR3 does not close with the conserved phenylalanine or tryptophan, likely indicating a read error. The limits of the CDR3 on the DNA are not certain, so only TCRdb's listed CDR3 is given. The V and J genes are TRBV7-2 and TRBJ2-1; the table names TRBD1, a call not compared with the DNA. Germline CDR1 is SGHTA and CDR2 is FQGNSA. A total of 13 residues make up the CDR3, ends included. CDR3 amino acids: CASSLGAGDEHTQ.